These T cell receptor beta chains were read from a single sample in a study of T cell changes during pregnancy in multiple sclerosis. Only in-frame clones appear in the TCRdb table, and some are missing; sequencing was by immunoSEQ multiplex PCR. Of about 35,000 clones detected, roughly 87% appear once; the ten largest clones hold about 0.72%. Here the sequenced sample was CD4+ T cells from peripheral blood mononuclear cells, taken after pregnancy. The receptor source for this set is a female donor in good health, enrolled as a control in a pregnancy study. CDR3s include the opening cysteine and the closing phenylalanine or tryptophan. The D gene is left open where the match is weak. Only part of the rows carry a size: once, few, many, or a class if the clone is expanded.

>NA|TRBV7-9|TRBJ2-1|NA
CASSLRLGNEQFF
TGTGCCAGCAGCTTACGGCTCGGGAATGAGCAGTTCTTC
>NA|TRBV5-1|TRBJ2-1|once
CASSYNNEQFF
TGCGCCAGCAGCTACAACAATGAGCAGTTCTTC
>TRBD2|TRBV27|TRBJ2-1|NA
CASSSSTSGRTSGNEQFF
TGTGCCAGCAGTTCATCGACTAGCGGGCGTACCTCGGGGAATGAGCAGTTCTTC
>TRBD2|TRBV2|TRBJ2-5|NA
CASDPGLAGRETQYF
TGTGCCAGCGATCCAGGACTAGCGGGGAGGGAGACCCAGTACTTC
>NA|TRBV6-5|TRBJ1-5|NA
CASSYVGPGQNQPQHF
TGTGCCAGCAGTTACGTCGGGCCAGGGCAGAATCAGCCCCAGCATTTT
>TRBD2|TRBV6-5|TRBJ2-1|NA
CATSSGRHFNEQFF
TGTGCCACCTCTAGCGGGAGACATTTCAATGAGCAGTTCTTC
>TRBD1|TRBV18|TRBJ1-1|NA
CASSPDRQGNTEAFF
TGTGCCAGCTCACCGGACCGACAGGGGAACACTGAAGCTTTCTTT
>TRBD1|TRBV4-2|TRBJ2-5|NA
CASSRDRAQETQYF
TGTGCCAGCAGCCGGGACAGGGCTCAAGAGACCCAGTACTTC
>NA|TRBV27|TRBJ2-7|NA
CASSSWVATHEQYF
TGTGCCAGCAGTTCCTGGGTAGCTACCCACGAGCAGTACTTC
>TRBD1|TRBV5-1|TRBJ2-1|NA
CASSHRDSPYNEQFF
TGCGCCAGCAGCCACCGGGACAGCCCGTACAATGAGCAGTTCTTC
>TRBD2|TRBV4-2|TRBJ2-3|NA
CASSQAGGNTDTQYF
TGTGCCAGCAGCCAAGCGGGGGGTAACACAGATACGCAGTATTTT
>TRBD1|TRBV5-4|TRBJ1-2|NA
CASSGRDRVDGYTF
TGTGCCAGCAGCGGCCGGGACAGGGTCGATGGCTACACCTTC
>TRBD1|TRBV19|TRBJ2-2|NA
CASSIKTGGDTGELFF
TGTGCCAGTAGTATTAAGACAGGGGGCGACACCGGGGAGCTGTTTTTT
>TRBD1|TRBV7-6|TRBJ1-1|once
CASSLSLGTGEAFF
TGTGCCAGCAGCTTAAGTCTAGGGACAGGGGAAGCTTTCTTT
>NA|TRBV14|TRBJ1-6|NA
CASSRQNSPLHF
TGTGCCAGCAGTCGACAGAATTCACCCCTCCACTTT
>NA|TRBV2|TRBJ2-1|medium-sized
CASTSRGGGNWGEQFF
TGTGCCAGCACCTCGAGGGGCGGGGGCAACTGGGGTGAGCAGTTCTTC
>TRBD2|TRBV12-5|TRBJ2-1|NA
CASGLAAGGAGFEQFF
TGTGCTAGTGGCCTTGCCGCCGGGGGGGCTGGGTTTGAGCAGTTCTTC
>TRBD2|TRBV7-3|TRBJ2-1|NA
CASSIGTSGRALREQFF
TGTGCCAGCAGCATCGGGACTAGCGGGAGGGCCTTGAGGGAGCAGTTCTTC
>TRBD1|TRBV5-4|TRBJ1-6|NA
CASSLGTGNNSPLHF
TGTGCCAGCAGCTTGGGGACAGGGAATAATTCACCCCTCCACTTT
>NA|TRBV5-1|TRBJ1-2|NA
CASSLSGVGYTF
TGCGCCAGCAGCTTGTCAGGGGTCGGCTACACCTTC
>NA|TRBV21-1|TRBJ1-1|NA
CASSTLQDRVYTEAFF
TGTGCCAGCAGCACCCTCCAGGACAGGGTATACACTGAAGCTTTCTTT
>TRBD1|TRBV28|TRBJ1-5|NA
CASSGGTVSNQPQHF
TGTGCCAGCAGTGGCGGGACAGTGAGCAATCAGCCCCAGCATTTT
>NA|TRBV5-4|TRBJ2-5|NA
CASSYGGGETQYF
TGTGCCAGCAGTTATGGGGGAGGAGAGACCCAGTACTTC
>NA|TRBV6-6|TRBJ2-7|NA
CASSYISSDEQYF
TGTGCCAGCAGTTATATCTCCAGCGACGAGCAGTACTTC
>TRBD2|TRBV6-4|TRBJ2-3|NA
CASSETFSGDTQYF
TGTGCCAGCAGTGAGACTTTTAGCGGGGATACGCAGTATTTT
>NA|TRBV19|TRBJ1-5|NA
CASRHRETTWPQHF
TGTGCCAGTAGGCACAGGGAAACCACCTGGCCCCAGCATTTT
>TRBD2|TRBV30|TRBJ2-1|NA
CAWRRKGSGGYNEQFF
TGTGCCTGGAGACGTAAGGGTAGCGGGGGTTACAATGAGCAGTTCTTC
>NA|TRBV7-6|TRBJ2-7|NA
CASSLTRSYEQYF
TGTGCCAGCAGCTTGACCCGGAGCTACGAGCAGTACTTC
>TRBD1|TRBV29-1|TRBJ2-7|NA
CSVTTGDSSYEQYF
TGCAGCGTCACCACAGGGGACAGCTCCTACGAGCAGTACTTC
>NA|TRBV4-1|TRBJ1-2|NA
CASSQASLPHYGYTF
TGCGCCAGCAGCCAAGCGAGCCTTCCCCACTATGGCTACACCTTC
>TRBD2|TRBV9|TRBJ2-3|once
CASSERGGDTDTQYF
TGTGCCAGCAGCGAGCGGGGGGGAGATACAGATACGCAGTATTTT
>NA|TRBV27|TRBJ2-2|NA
CASSFTVNTGELFF
TGTGCCAGCAGTTTTACAGTGAACACCGGGGAGCTGTTTTTT
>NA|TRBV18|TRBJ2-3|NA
CASSPRLGASTDTQYF
TGTGCCAGCTCACCAAGACTGGGGGCTAGCACAGATACGCAGTATTTT
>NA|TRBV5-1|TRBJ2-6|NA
CASREGTSGANVLTF
TGCGCCAGCAGGGAGGGGACCTCTGGGGCCAACGTCCTGACTTTC
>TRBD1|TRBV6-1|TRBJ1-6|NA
CASSEAGGQGSSYNSPLHF
TGTGCCAGCAGTGAAGCGGGAGGACAGGGTAGCTCCTATAATTCACCCCTCCACTTT
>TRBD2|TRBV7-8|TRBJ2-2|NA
CASSFRRGAAGELFF
TGTGCCAGCAGCTTTCGGCGGGGGGCGGCCGGGGAGCTGTTTTTT
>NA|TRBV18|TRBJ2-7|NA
CASSLPGSEQYF
TGTGCCAGCTCACTCCCGGGATCCGAGCAGTACTTC
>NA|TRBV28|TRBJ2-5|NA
CASTGTIETQYF
TGTGCCAGCACCGGGACAATAGAGACCCAGTACTTC
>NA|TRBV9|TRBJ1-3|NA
CASSVVETGGNTIYF
TGTGCCAGCAGCGTAGTTGAGACAGGTGGAAACACCATATATTTT
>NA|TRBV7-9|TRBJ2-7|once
CASSLSAKQQGSSYEQYF
TGTGCCAGCAGCTTATCTGCGAAACAACAGGGAAGCTCCTACGAGCAGTACTTC